These 10 T cell receptor beta chains came from one sample sequenced in a study of shared clonotypes between healthy human individuals. The table came from immunoSEQ multiplex PCR; TCRdb's copy has only in-frame clones and leaves some out. This sample has under 85,000 clones, with about 63% found just once. Sequencing used memory CD8+ T cells sorted from blood. The subset denotes: CD45RO+ cells pooled with CCR7-negative TemRA cells. Source of these receptors: a man aged 25-45 years in good health.

This clone was detected once. The V and J genes are TRBV10-1 and TRBJ2-5; D is unresolved. The CDR3 spans 13 residues. CDR1 WNHNN and CDR2 SYGVQD come from the germline V gene (reference sequence). Trimming took 4 bases from V and 2 from J, leaving 8 bases between them. The CDR3 protein is CASSVERQETQYF. The CDR3 DNA follows: TGCGCCAGCAGTGTTGAGAGACAAGAGACCCAGTACTTC.

The chain joins TRBV27 to TRBJ2-5; D is unresolved. Germline-derived CDR1 and CDR2 are MNHEY and SMNVEV (reference sequence). The CDR3 sequence is 13 residues long. V lost 0 bases, J lost 1 base, and 3 bases lay in between. The CDR3 coding sequence is TGTGCCAGCAGTTTATCGGGCCAAGAGACCCAGTACTTC. Translated: CASSLSGQETQYF.

This clone was detected only a few times. The rearrangement links TRBV7-2 to TRBJ2-1, with 10 positions matching TRBD2. Germline-derived CDR1 and CDR2 are SGHTA and FQGNSA. The V and J ends lost 2 bases and 8 bases, in that order; junction bases with no gene match: 15. This CDR3 is 18 amino acids long. CDR3 amino acids: CASSLTALAGARGDEQFF. DNA of the CDR3: TGTGCCAGCAGCTTAACCGCTCTAGCGGGAGCACGAGGAGATGAGCAGTTCTTC.

The gene calls are TRBV29-1 and TRBJ2-7; no reliable D call. Germline lookup yields CDR1 SQVTM and CDR2 ANQGSEA. The CDR3 is 11 residues long. The ends were cut back, 3 bases at V and 4 bases at J, with 7 bases in the middle. Here the CDR3 DNA reads TGCAGCGTTGAGTTCAGGTACGAGCAGTACTTC. This encodes CSVEFRYEQYF.

This clone was observed many times. This rearrangement joins TRBV4-3 to TRBJ2-1, with TRBD2 matching 8 bases. Germline V gene data show CDR1 as LGHNA and CDR2 as YSLEER. V shed 0 bases and J 2 bases; nucleotides not matched to a gene: 3. CDR3 length: 16 amino acids. The CDR3 region is CASSQEGSGTYNEQFF. CDR3 coding DNA: TGCGCCAGCAGCCAAGAAGGTAGCGGGACCTACAATGAGCAGTTCTTC.

This chain's CDR3 is CASSPIDRGKRTEAFF. The DNA of the CDR3 is TGTGCCAGCAGTCCTATTGACAGGGGAAAACGCACTGAAGCTTTCTTT. The gene calls are TRBV21-1 and TRBJ1-1; the table assigns TRBD1, which was not confirmed against the DNA. TRBV21-1 is marked as a pseudogene. The CDR3 extends over 16 amino acids.

The chain employs TRBV6-1 and TRBJ2-2; D is unresolved. The V gene lost 1 base and the J gene lost 4 bases, with 7 bases spanning the gap. From germline, CDR1 is MNHNS and CDR2 SASEGT. The CDR3 extends over 14 amino acids. The CDR3 sequence: CASSEGTPTGELFF. The DNA for the CDR3 is TGTGCCAGCAGTGAAGGGACCCCCACCGGGGAGCTGTTTTTT.

The chain carries TRBV21-1 and TRBJ2-5; TRBD1, the table's D call, lacks a check against the DNA. TRBV21-1 is an annotated pseudogene. CDR3 size: 13 residues. Here the CDR3 reads CASIPKDRETQYF. In nucleotides, the CDR3 is TGTGCCAGCATCCCAAAGGACAGGGAGACCCAGTACTTC.

V and J are TRBV7-8 and TRBJ2-3, with a possible D match to TRBD2 (6 bases). The germline CDR1 and CDR2 sequences are SGHVS and FQNEAQ. Trimming pared 1 base from V and 2 bases from J, leaving 10 bases between. CDR3 size: 15 residues. CDR3 loop: CASSLVAGYTDTQYF. As DNA, the CDR3 is TGTGCCAGCAGCTTAGTGGCGGGATACACAGATACGCAGTATTTT.

This chain links TRBV27 with TRBJ2-3; TRBD1 agrees at 7 bases. Germline trimming cut 5 bases from V and 2 bases from J; bases unmatched to any gene: 13. Germline CDR1 MNHEY, CDR2 SMNVEV (reference sequence). The length of the CDR3 is 17 residues. As DNA, the CDR3 is TGTGCCAGCAGTCCTTCACAGGGACAGACGGTCACAGATACGCAGTATTTT. It specifies CASSPSQGQTVTDTQYF.